The present T cell receptor beta chain was sequenced within a study of T cells in Graves' hyperthyroidism and ophthalmopathy. There are many counts of this clonotype. In making diagnoses, clinical symptoms, serum thyroxine and TRAb, thyroid ultrasound and orbital computed tomography were all used. J gave up 5 bases and V 4 bases, and 5 bases lay outside the gene matches. Germline V gene sequence: CDR1 LNHDA, CDR2 SQIVND (reference sequence). This CDR3 is built from 14 residues. RNA transcripts were the template for amplifying TCR beta CDR3 regions. The HTBI set primed first-round TCR CDR3 RT-PCR. MiXCR, applied by TCRdb to the multiplex PCR reads, yields one record per CDR3 protein. Of around 250,000 distinct CDR3 sequences listed, roughly 15% are singletons.

Sequences were obtained from blood. The origin of this receptor is a middle-aged woman with Graves' hyperthyroidism that later progressed to Graves' ophthalmopathy. The chain recombines TRBV19 with TRBJ1-5; 7 bases are a match to TRBD1. The DNA for the CDR3 is TGTGCCAGTAGTAACCGACAGGGACATCAGCCCCAGCATTTT. The encoded protein is CASSNRQGHQPQHF.